The entry below gives a single T cell receptor (beta chain) sequence along with its context. What it recognizes is unknown. The entry originates in a study of T cells expressing NK-cell markers. Researchers built TCR beta cDNA using 5'RACE template switching with UMIs. TCRdb reprocessed the 5' RACE reads; each CDR3 protein has one entry and no DNA is given. This sample's clone table lists just under 150,000 distinct CDR3 sequences. Study results and limitations: In roughly six donors, dominant NKG2C+ clonotypes were roughly 1.0-7.0% of CD8+ T cells. These clonotypes also led the CD3+CD56-NKG2C+ fraction in several donors. The HCMV specificity of the expanded NKG2C+ T cell clones stayed unresolved.

The TCR sequence derives from a man aged 18-30 years in good health. Sequenced: blood T cells: a sorted CD56 or NKG2C T cell subset, CD4+ or CD8+ T cells, or bulk PBMC T cells (not recorded which).

CDR3 region: CASSYSTAGGTQQFF. The chain recombines TRBV6-5 with TRBJ2-1; TCRdb outputs TRBD2, but without DNA this stays unchecked. Germline V lookup: CDR1 MNHEY, CDR2 SVGAGI. This CDR3 is built from 15 residues.